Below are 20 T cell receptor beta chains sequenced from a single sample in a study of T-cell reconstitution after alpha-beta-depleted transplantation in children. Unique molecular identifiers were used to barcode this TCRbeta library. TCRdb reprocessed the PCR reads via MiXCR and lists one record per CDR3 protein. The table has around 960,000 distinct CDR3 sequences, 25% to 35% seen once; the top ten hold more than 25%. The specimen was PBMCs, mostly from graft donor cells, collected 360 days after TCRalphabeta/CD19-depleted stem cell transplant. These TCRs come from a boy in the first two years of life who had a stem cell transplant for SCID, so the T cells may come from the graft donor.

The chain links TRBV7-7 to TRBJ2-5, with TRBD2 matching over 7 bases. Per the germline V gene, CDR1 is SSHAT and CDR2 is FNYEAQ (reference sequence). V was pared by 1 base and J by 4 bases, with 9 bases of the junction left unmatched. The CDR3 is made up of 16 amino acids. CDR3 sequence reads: CASSLERGGGGETQYF. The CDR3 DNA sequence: TGTGCCAGCAGCTTAGAACGAGGCGGGGGTGGAGAGACCCAGTACTTC.

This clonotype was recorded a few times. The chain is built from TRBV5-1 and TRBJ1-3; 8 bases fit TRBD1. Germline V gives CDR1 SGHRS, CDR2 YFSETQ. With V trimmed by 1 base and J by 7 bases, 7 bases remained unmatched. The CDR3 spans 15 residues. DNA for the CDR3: TGCGCCAGCAGCTTGTTGACAGGGGAGTACAACACCATATATTTT. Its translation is CASSLLTGEYNTIYF.

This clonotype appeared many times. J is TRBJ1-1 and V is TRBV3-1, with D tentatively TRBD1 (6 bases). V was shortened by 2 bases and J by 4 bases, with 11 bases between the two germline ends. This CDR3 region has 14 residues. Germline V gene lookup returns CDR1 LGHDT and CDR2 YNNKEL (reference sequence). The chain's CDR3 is CASSQIQGSTEAFF. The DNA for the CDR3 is TGTGCCAGCAGCCAAATACAGGGAAGCACTGAAGCTTTCTTT.

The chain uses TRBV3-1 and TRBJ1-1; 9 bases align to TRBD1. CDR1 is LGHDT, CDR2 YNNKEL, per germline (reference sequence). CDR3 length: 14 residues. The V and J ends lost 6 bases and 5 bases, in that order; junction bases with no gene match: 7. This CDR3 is CASSGDRGRTEAFF. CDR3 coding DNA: TGTGCCAGCAGTGGCGACAGGGGGAGGACTGAAGCTTTCTTT.

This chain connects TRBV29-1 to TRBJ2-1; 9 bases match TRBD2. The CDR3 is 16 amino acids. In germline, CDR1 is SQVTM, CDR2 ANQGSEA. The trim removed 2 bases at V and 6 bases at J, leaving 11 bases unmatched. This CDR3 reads CSVERLGLAKGNEQFF. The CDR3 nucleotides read TGCAGCGTTGAAAGGTTAGGACTAGCGAAGGGCAATGAGCAGTTCTTC.

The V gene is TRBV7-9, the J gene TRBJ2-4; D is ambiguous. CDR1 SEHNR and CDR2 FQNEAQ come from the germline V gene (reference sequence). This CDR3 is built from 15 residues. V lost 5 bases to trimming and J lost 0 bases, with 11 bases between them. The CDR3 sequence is CASSNLTLAKNIQYF. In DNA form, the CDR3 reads TGTGCCAGCAGCAACCTAACGCTAGCCAAAAACATTCAGTACTTC.

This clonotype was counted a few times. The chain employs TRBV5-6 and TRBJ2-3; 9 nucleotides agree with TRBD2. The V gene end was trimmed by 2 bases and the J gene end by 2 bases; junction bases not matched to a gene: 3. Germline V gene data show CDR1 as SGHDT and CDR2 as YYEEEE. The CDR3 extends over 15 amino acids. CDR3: CASSFAGGHTDTQYF. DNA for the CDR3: TGTGCCAGCAGCTTCGCGGGGGGGCACACAGATACGCAGTATTTT. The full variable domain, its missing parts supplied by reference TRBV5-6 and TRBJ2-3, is DAGVTQSPTHLIKTRGQQVTLRCSPKSGHDTVSWYQQALGQGPQFIFQYYEEEERQRGNFPDRFSGHQFPNYSSELNVNALLLGDSALYLCASSFAGGHTDTQYFGPGTRLTVL.

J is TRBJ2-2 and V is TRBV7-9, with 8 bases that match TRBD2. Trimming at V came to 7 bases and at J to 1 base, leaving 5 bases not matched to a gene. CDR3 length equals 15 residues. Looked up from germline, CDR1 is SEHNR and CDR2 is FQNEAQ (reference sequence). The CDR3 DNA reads TGTGCCAGCATTGGGCTAGCGGGGAACACCGGGGAGCTGTTTTTT. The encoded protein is CASIGLAGNTGELFF.

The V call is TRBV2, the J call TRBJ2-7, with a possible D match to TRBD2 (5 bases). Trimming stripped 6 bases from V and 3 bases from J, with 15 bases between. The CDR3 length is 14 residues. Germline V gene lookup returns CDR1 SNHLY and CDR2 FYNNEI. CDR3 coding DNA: TGTGCCAGCAGATCGGAGGTGAGAATCTACGAGCAGTACTTC. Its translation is CASRSEVRIYEQYF.

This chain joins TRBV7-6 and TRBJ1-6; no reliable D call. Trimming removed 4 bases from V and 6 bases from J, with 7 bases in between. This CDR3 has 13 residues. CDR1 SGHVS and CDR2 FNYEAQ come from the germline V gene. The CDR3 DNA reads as TGTGCCAGCAGCTCCCTTTTTAATTCACCCCTCCACTTT. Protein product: CASSSLFNSPLHF.

This chain's CDR3 is CASSWTDQPQHF. CDR3 sequence (DNA): TGTGCCAGCAGCTGGACGGATCAGCCCCAGCATTTT. This chain uses TRBV7-2 with TRBJ1-5; no clear D gene. The CDR3 spans 12 residues. V lost 4 bases, J lost 5 bases, and 6 bases lay in between. Per germline, CDR1 SGHTA and CDR2 FQGNSA.

The CDR3 DNA follows: TGTGCCAGCAGCCACTTAGCGGGGGTTAGCTCCTACGAGCAGTACTTC. Protein: CASSHLAGVSSYEQYF. The V gene is TRBV4-2, the J gene TRBJ2-7; 9 bases match TRBD2. Germline CDR1 and CDR2: LGHNA and YNFKEQ. J was trimmed by 0 bases and V by 3 bases; bases with no gene match: 6. The CDR3 has 16 amino acids.

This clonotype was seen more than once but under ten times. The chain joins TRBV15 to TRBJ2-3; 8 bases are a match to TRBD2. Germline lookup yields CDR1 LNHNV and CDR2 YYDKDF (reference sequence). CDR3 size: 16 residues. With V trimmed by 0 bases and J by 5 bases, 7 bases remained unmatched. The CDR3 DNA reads TGTGCCACCAGCAGAGATGAAGGACTAGCTGGAGATACGCAGTATTTT. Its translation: CATSRDEGLAGDTQYF.

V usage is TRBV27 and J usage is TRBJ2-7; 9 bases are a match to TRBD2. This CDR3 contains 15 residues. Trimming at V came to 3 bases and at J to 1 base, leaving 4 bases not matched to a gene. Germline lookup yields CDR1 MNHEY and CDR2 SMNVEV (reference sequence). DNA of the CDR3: TGTGCCAGCAGTTTGATAGCGGGAGAGTCCTACGAGCAGTACTTC. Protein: CASSLIAGESYEQYF.

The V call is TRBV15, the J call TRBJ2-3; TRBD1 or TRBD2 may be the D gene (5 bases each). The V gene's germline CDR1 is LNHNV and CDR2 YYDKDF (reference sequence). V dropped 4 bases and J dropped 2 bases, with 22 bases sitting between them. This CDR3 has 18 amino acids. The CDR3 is CATSNGWGSGGNTDTQYF. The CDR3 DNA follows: TGTGCCACCAGCAATGGTTGGGGGTCGGGCGGTAACACAGATACGCAGTATTTT.

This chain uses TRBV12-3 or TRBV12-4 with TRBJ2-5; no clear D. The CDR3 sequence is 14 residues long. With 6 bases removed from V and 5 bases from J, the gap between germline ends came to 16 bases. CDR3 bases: TGTGCCAGCAGCTACTACGGGCAGTGGGAGACCCAGTACTTC. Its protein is CASSYYGQWETQYF.

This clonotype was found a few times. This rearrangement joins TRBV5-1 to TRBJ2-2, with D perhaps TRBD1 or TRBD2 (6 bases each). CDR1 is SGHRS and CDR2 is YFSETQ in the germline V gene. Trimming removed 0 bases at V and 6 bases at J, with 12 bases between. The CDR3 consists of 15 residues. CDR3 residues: CASSLEWGASGELFF. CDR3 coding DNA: TGCGCCAGCAGCTTGGAATGGGGGGCGTCCGGGGAGCTGTTTTTT. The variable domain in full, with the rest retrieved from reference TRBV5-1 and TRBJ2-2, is KAGVTQTPRYLIKTRGQQVTLSCSPISGHRSVSWYQQTPGQGLQFLFEYFSETQRNKGNFPGRFSGRQFSNSRSEMNVSTLELGDSALYLCASSLEWGASGELFFGEGSRLTVL.

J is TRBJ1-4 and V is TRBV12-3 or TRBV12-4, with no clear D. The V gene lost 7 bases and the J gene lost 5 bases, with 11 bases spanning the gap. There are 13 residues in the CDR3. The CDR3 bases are TGTGCCAGCAATGCCGACATGAATGAAAAACTGTTTTTT. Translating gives CASNADMNEKLFF.

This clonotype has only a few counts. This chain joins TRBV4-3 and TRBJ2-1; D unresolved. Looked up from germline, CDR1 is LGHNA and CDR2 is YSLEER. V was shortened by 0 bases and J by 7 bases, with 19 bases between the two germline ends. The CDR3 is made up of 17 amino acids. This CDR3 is CASSQDFGSSIANEQFF. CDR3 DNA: TGCGCCAGCAGCCAAGATTTTGGATCGAGTATCGCGAATGAGCAGTTCTTC.

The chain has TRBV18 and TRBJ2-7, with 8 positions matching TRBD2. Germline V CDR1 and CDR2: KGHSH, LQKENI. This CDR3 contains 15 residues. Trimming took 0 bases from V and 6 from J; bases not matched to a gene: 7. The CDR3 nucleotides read TGTGCCAGCTCACCACCGCTTGGCGGGGGGAGCGAGCAGTACTTC. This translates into CASSPPLGGGSEQYF.